The text below deals with one T cell receptor beta chain. What it binds is not known. This sample was taken from a study of type 1 and type 2 diabetes patients. Across the whole study: From PBMCs, CD4+ and CD8+ T cells were isolated by magnetic microbeads. The whole study generated approximately 19,000,000 paired-end reads. Findings and limits, study-wide: Type 2 diabetes repertoires were more diverse than type 1 diabetes repertoires.

The ends lost 5 bases at V and 2 bases at J; junction bases unmatched: 7. The germline CDR1 and CDR2 sequences are LNHNV and YYDKDF (reference sequence). The CDR3 loop spans 15 amino acids. The PCR template was genomic DNA. The TCR beta CDR3 region was amplified using 30 forward and 13 reverse primers. TCRdb processed the multiplex PCR reads anew with MiXCR; each CDR3 protein has one entry. The sample has 280,000 or so distinct CDR3 sequences; roughly 48% are singletons. The receptor was derived from a man in his late teens or twenties with type 2 diabetes. V is TRBV15 and J is TRBJ2-5, with 8 positions matching TRBD1. Sequencing input: peripheral blood mononuclear cells (PBMCs). CDR3 DNA sequence: TGTGCCACCAGCGTATTGGACAGGGCGCAAGAGACCCAGTACTTC. Its protein product is CATSVLDRAQETQYF.